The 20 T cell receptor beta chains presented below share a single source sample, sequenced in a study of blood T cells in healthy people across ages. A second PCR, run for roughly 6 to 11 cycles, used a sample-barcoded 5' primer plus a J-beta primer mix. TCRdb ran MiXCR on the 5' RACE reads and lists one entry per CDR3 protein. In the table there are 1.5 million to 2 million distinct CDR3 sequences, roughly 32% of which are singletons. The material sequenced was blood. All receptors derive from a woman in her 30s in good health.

CDR3 loop: CSASQAGGRTEAFF. For the CDR3, the DNA is TGCAGTGCATCCCAGGCAGGGGGCAGGACTGAAGCTTTCTTT. This rearrangement joins TRBV20-1 to TRBJ1-1, with TRBD1 matching 8 bases. Per the germline V gene, CDR1 is DFQATT and CDR2 is SNEGSKA (reference sequence). This CDR3 is 14 amino acids long. J was trimmed by 5 bases and V by 6 bases; bases with no gene match: 11.

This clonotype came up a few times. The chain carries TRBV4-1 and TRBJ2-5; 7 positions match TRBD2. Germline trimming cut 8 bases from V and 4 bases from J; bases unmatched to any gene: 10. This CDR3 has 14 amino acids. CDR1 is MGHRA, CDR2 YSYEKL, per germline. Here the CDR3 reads CASSGGLFSETQYF. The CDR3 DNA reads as TGCGCCAGCTCTGGGGGACTATTTTCAGAGACCCAGTACTTC.

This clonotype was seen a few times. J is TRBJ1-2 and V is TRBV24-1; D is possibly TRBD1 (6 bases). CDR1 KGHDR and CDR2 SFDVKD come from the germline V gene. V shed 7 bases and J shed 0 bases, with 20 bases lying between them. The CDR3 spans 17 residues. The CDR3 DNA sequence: TGTGCCACCAGCCCCAGCCCGGGACATCGACCTAACTATGGCTACACCTTC. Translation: CATSPSPGHRPNYGYTF.

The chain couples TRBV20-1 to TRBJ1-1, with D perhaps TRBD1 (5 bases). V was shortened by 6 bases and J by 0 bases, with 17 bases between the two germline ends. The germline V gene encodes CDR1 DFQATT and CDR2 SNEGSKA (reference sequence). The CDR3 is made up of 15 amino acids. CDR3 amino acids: CSAPNKGPLNTEAFF. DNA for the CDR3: TGCAGTGCCCCAAACAAGGGGCCTCTGAACACTGAAGCTTTCTTT.

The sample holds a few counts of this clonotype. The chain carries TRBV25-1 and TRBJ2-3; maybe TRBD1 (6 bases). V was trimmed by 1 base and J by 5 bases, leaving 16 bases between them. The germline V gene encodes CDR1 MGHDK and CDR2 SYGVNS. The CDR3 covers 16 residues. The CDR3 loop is CASSESGRGGGDTQYF. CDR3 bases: TGTGCCAGCAGTGAATCCGGCAGGGGCGGTGGAGATACGCAGTATTTT.

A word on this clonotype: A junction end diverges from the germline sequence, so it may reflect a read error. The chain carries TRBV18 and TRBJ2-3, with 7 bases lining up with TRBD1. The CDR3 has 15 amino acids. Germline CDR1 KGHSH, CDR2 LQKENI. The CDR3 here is CASSPTTGSTDTQDF. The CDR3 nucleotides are TGTGCCAGCTCACCGACGACAGGGAGCACAGATACGCAGGATTTT.

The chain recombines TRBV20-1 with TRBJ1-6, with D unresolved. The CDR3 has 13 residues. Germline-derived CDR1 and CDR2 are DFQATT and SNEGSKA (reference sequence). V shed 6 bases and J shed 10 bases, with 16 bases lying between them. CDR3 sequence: CSATPGLASPLHF. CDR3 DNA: TGCAGTGCGACGCCGGGCCTCGCATCACCCCTCCACTTT.

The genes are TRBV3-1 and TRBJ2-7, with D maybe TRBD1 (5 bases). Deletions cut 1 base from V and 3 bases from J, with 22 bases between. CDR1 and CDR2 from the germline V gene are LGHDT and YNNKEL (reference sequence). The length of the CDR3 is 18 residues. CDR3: CASSQGPSWGRKNYEQYF. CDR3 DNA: TGTGCCAGCAGCCAAGGGCCGTCGTGGGGCCGAAAGAACTACGAGCAGTACTTC.

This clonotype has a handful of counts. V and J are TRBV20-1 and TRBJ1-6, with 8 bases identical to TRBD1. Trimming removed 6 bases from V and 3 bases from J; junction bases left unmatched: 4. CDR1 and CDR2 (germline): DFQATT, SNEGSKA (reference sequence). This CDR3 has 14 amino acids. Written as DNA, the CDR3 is TGCAGTGCAGAGGGGACAGGCTATAATTCACCCCTCCACTTT. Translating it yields CSAEGTGYNSPLHF.

The CDR3 reads CASSPRGGPFYEQYF. CDR3 in DNA: TGTGCCAGCAGCCCCAGAGGTGGGCCTTTCTACGAGCAGTACTTC. The V gene is TRBV7-3, the J gene TRBJ2-7; D is ambiguous. The CDR3 is 15 residues long. The V gene's germline CDR1 is SGHTA and CDR2 FQGTGA. V was pared by 5 bases and J by 3 bases, with 17 bases between.

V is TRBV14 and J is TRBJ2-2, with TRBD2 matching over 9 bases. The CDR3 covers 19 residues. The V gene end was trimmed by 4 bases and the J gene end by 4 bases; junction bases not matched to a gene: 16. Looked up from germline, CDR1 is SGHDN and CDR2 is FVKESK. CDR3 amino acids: CASSPDFRTSAASTGELFF. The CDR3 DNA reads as TGTGCCAGCAGCCCCGATTTCCGGACTAGCGCCGCGAGCACCGGGGAGCTGTTTTTT.

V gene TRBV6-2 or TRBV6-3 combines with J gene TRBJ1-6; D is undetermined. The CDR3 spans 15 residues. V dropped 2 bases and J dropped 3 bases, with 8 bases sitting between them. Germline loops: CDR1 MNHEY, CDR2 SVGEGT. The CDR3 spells CASSYGGFYNSPLHF. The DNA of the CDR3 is TGTGCCAGCAGTTACGGTGGGTTCTATAATTCACCCCTCCACTTT.

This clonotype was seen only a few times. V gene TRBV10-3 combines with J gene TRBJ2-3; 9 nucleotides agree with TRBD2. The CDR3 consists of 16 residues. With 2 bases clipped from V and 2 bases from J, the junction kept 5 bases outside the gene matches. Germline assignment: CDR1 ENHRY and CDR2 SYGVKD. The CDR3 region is CAISEMAGGNTDTQYF. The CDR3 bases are TGTGCCATCAGTGAGATGGCGGGGGGGAACACAGATACGCAGTATTTT.

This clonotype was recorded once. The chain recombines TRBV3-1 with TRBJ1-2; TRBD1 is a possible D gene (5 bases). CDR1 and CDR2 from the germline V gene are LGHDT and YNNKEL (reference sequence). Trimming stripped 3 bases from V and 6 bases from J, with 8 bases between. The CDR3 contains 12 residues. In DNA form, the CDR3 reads TGTGCCAGCAGCCATTGGGGGGATGGCTACACCTTC. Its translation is CASSHWGDGYTF.

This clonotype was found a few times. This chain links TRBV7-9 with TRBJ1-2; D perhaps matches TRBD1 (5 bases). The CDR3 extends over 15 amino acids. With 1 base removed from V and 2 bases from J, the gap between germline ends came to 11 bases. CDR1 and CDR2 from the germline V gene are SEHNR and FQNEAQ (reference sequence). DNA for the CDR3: TGTGCCAGCAGCTTAGTCTCAGGGCAGAACTATGGCTACACCTTC. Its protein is CASSLVSGQNYGYTF. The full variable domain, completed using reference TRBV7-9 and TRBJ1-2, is DTGVSQNPRHKITKRGQNVTFRCDPISEHNRLYWYRQTLGQGPEFLTYFQNEAQLEKSRLLSDRFSAERPKGSFSTLEIQRTEQGDSAMYLCASSLVSGQNYGYTFGSGTRLTVV.

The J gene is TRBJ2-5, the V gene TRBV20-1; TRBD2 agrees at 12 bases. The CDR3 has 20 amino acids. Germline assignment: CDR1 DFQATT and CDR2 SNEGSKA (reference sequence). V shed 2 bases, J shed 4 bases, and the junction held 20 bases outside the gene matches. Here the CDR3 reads CSARSRLAGAPFSPRETQYF. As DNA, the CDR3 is TGCAGTGCTAGATCGAGACTAGCGGGGGCCCCGTTTTCGCCGCGAGAGACCCAGTACTTC.

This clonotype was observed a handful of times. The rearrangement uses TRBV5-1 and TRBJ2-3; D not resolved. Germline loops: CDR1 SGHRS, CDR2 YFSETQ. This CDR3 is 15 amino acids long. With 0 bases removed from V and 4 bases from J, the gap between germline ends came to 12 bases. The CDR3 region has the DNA TGCGCCAGCAGCTTGGGGTCAAAGGCGGCAGATACGCAGTATTTT. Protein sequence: CASSLGSKAADTQYF. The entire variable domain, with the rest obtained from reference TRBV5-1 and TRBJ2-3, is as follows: KAGVTQTPRYLIKTRGQQVTLSCSPISGHRSVSWYQQTPGQGLQFLFEYFSETQRNKGNFPGRFSGRQFSNSRSEMNVSTLELGDSALYLCASSLGSKAADTQYFGPGTRLTVL.

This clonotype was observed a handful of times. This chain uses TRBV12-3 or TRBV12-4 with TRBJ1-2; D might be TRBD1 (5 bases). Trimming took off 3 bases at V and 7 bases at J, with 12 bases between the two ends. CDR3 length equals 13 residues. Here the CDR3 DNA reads TGTGCCAGCAGTTTGGGGGGAACCAGTGGCTACACCTTC. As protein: CASSLGGTSGYTF.

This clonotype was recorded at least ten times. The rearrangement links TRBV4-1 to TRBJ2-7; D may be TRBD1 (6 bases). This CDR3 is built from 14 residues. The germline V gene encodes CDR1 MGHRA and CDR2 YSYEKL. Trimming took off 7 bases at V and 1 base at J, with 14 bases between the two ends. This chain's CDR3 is CASNPTGLSYEQYF. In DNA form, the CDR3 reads TGCGCCAGCAACCCGACAGGTTTATCCTACGAGCAGTACTTC.

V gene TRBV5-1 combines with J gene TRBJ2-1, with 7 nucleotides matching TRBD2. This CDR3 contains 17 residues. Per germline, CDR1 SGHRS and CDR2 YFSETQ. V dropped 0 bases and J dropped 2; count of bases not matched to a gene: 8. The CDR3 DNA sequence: TGCGCCAGCAGCTTGGTGTCCGGCGGGGGTCCCTACAATGAGCAGTTCTTC. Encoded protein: CASSLVSGGGPYNEQFF.